The 23 T cell receptor beta chains listed next were all sequenced from one sample in a study of graft-versus-host responses after intestinal transplantation. The table came from immunoSEQ multiplex PCR; TCRdb's copy has only in-frame clones and leaves some out. The table has about 21,000 clones, around 94% seen once. Sequenced material: PBMCs, taken roughly 260 days after intestinal transplant. These receptor sequences come from a human patient who received an intestinal transplant, so some T cells may come from the graft donor.

The chain joins TRBV5-1 to TRBJ2-4; TRBD1 agrees at 7 bases. Germline V gives CDR1 SGHRS, CDR2 YFSETQ. The CDR3 has 13 amino acids. With 6 bases clipped from V and 5 bases from J, the junction kept 5 bases outside the gene matches. CDR3 loop: CASTGTAQNIQYF. The CDR3 bases are TGCGCCAGCACCGGGACAGCGCAAAACATTCAGTACTTC.

The rearrangement joins TRBV10-3 to TRBJ2-1; tentatively, D is TRBD2 (7 bases). The V gene lost 3 bases and the J gene lost 6 bases, with 15 bases spanning the gap. Germline CDR1 is ENHRY and CDR2 is SYGVKD. The CDR3 totals 15 residues. CDR3 nucleotide sequence: TGTGCCATCAGTGAAGGGGGGAGGGCCCTCAATGAGCAGTTCTTC. This translates into CAISEGGRALNEQFF.

This chain uses TRBV6-5 with TRBJ1-2; D remains ambiguous. Trimming cost V 5 bases and J 12 bases, with 16 bases left between them. CDR1 and CDR2 from the germline V gene are MNHEY and SVGAGI. The CDR3 has 12 amino acids. CDR3 bases: TGTGCCAGCAGTGAACTCCAACGGTTTAACACCTTC. This translates into CASSELQRFNTF.

This clone was observed a single time. The chain has TRBV5-1 and TRBJ2-3; the D gene is possibly TRBD1 (6 bases). V was clipped by 5 bases and J by 0 bases, with 10 bases between them. The CDR3 has 14 amino acids. The germline V gene has CDR1 SGHRS and CDR2 YFSETQ. DNA of the CDR3: TGCGCCAGCAGAACACAGGGCAGCACAGATACGCAGTATTTT. This sequence encodes CASRTQGSTDTQYF.

The chain carries TRBV10-1 and TRBJ2-7; D call uncertain. Germline CDR1 is WNHNN and CDR2 is SYGVQD (reference sequence). Trimming shortened V by 8 bases and J by 0 bases, and 11 bases separated the two germline ends. The CDR3 consists of 13 residues. CDR3 in DNA: TGCGCCAGCTCGAGAGACCTCTCCTACGAGCAGTACTTC. Translated, it gives CASSRDLSYEQYF.

The chain combines TRBV27 with TRBJ2-1; no reliable D call. CDR1 and CDR2 from the germline V gene are MNHEY and SMNVEV (reference sequence). There are 16 residues in the CDR3. The V and J ends lost 4 bases and 2 bases respectively, with 15 bases between them. The CDR3 sequence: CASSSAPGSTYNEQFF. In DNA, the CDR3 is TGTGCCAGCAGTTCCGCCCCGGGCTCAACCTACAATGAGCAGTTCTTC.

The chain joins TRBV30 to TRBJ2-7; 8 positions match TRBD2. Trimming took 0 bases from V and 6 from J; bases not matched to a gene: 7. Germline V gives CDR1 GTSNPN, CDR2 SVGIG (reference sequence). The CDR3 extends over 14 amino acids. DNA for the CDR3: TGTGCCTGGAGTGTAGGGGCGGGAGGTGTCGAGCAGTACTTC. Translated, it gives CAWSVGAGGVEQYF.

This sequence joins TRBV5-1 and TRBJ1-1, with a possible D match to TRBD1 (5 bases). The CDR3 consists of 11 residues. Germline CDR1 is SGHRS and CDR2 is YFSETQ. Trimming took off 8 bases at V and 5 bases at J, with 10 bases between the two ends. CDR3 protein: CASHGGTEAFF. The CDR3, as DNA: TGCGCCAGTCATGGGGGGACTGAAGCTTTCTTT.

The J gene is TRBJ2-7, the V gene TRBV19, with D uncertain. The CDR3 spans 15 residues. Trimming took off 4 bases at V and 4 bases at J, with 17 bases between the two ends. CDR1 is LNHDA, CDR2 SQIVND, per germline (reference sequence). CDR3 loop: CASSTTLNAAYEQYF. The CDR3 DNA follows: TGTGCCAGTAGTACTACCTTAAATGCGGCTTACGAGCAGTACTTC.

This chain links TRBV6-5 with TRBJ2-1, with 7 bases lining up with TRBD1. The germline V gene encodes CDR1 MNHEY and CDR2 SVGAGI. V was pared by 4 bases and J by 6 bases, with 9 bases of the junction left unmatched. The CDR3 has 15 residues. CDR3 DNA sequence: TGTGCCAGCAGTTTAGCAGGGGGTCCCTCCAATGAGCAGTTCTTC. Its translation is CASSLAGGPSNEQFF.

This chain links TRBV5-6 with TRBJ2-2, with unresolved D. CDR3 length: 13 amino acids. Trimming removed 2 bases at V and 5 bases at J, with 7 bases between. CDR1 is SGHDT, CDR2 YYEEEE, per germline. The CDR3 DNA follows: TGTGCCAGCAGCTTTGGGCAAACCGGGGAGCTGTTTTTT. It encodes CASSFGQTGELFF.

The rearrangement joins TRBV5-1 to TRBJ2-3; 7 bases map to TRBD2. Germline CDR1 and CDR2: SGHRS and YFSETQ. CDR3 size: 14 residues. Germline trimming cut 0 bases from V and 7 bases from J; bases unmatched to any gene: 5. DNA for the CDR3: TGCGCCAGCAGCTTGGCCGCGGGAGTATATACGCAGTATTTT. It encodes CASSLAAGVYTQYF.

This sequence joins TRBV28 and TRBJ1-1; 8 bases match TRBD1. The germline gives CDR1 MDHEN, CDR2 SYDVKM. CDR3 size: 16 residues. With 8 bases clipped from V and 1 base from J, the junction kept 12 bases outside the gene matches. In DNA, the CDR3 is TGTGCCAGCCCGATTCCGGGACAGGAAGCGAACACTGAAGCTTTCTTT. Its translation is CASPIPGQEANTEAFF.

V usage is TRBV28 and J usage is TRBJ1-5, with 7 bases that match TRBD1. Unmatched junction bases numbered 4, after V lost 1 base and J lost 4 bases. The germline gives CDR1 MDHEN, CDR2 SYDVKM. CDR3 length equals 15 residues. This CDR3 reads CASSLSRDRNQPQHF. CDR3 nucleotides: TGTGCCAGCAGTTTATCAAGGGACAGAAATCAGCCCCAGCATTTT.

The chain couples TRBV9 to TRBJ2-5; 10 nucleotides align to TRBD2. This CDR3 region has 18 residues. V lost 4 bases, J lost 0 bases, and 12 bases stayed unmatched. Germline V gene sequence: CDR1 SGDLS, CDR2 YYNGEE. The CDR3 nucleotides are TGTGCCAGCAGCAAAACAACTAGCGGGGATACGTACCAAGAGACCCAGTACTTC. It encodes CASSKTTSGDTYQETQYF.

The chain combines TRBV5-1 with TRBJ2-3; 9 nucleotides match TRBD2. Germline CDR1 reads SGHRS; CDR2 reads YFSETQ. With V trimmed by 6 bases and J by 0 bases, 11 bases remained unmatched. This CDR3 has 17 amino acids. This CDR3 is CASTRFSGSPSTDTQYF. CDR3 bases: TGCGCCAGCACCCGATTTAGCGGGAGTCCAAGCACAGATACGCAGTATTTT.

This chain links TRBV29-1 with TRBJ1-4, with 10 bases matching TRBD1. V was clipped by 7 bases and J by 0 bases; unmatched bases: 8. Germline CDR1 reads SQVTM; CDR2 reads ANQGSEA. The CDR3 has 16 amino acids. CDR3 residues: CSAAGQGIATNEKLFF. Written as DNA, the CDR3 is TGCAGCGCCGCGGGACAGGGGATCGCAACTAATGAAAAACTGTTTTTT.

The V and J genes are TRBV7-3 and TRBJ2-1, with TRBD1 matching over 7 bases. Germline assignment: CDR1 SGHTA and CDR2 FQGTGA. V gave up 9 bases and J gave up 4 bases; unmatched junction bases: 12. This CDR3 is 15 amino acids long. The CDR3 nucleotides are TGTGCCAGTAGGGAAGGGACAGCAATTTACAATGAGCAGTTCTTC. This translates into CASREGTAIYNEQFF.

The chain is built from TRBV11-3 and TRBJ2-5, with D unclear. The CDR3 covers 14 residues. Trimming left V 3 bases short and J 1 base short, with 9 bases between. Germline V gives CDR1 SGHNT, CDR2 YENEEA. Written as DNA, the CDR3 is TGTGCCAGCAGCTTTCAGAACCTCCAAGAGACCCAGTACTTC. Its protein is CASSFQNLQETQYF. Using reference TRBV11-3 and TRBJ2-5 for the parts outside the CDR3, the full variable domain is EAGVVQSPRYKIIEKKQPVAFWCNPISGHNTLYWYLQNLGQGPELLIRYENEEAVDDSQLPKDRFSAERLKGVDSTLKIQPAELGDSAVYLCASSFQNLQETQYFGPGTRLLVL.

V is TRBV5-6 and J is TRBJ2-5; TRBD2 matches 10 bases. The V gene end was trimmed by 4 bases and the J gene end by 4 bases; junction bases not matched to a gene: 7. The CDR3 has 15 amino acids. The germline V gene has CDR1 SGHDT and CDR2 YYEEEE. CDR3 loop: CASSKFLAGGETQYF. The CDR3 nucleotides are TGTGCCAGCAGCAAATTTTTAGCGGGAGGAGAGACCCAGTACTTC.

V usage is TRBV10-3 and J usage is TRBJ2-7, with TRBD2 matching 10 bases. Germline assignment: CDR1 ENHRY and CDR2 SYGVKD. The CDR3 is 14 amino acids. With 11 bases clipped from V and 4 bases from J, the junction kept 11 bases outside the gene matches. In DNA form, the CDR3 reads TGTGCCTCCAGGCCTAGCGGGAGACTATACGAGCAGTACTTC. Amino acids: CASRPSGRLYEQYF.

The rearrangement joins TRBV19 to TRBJ2-1, with 11 bases fitting TRBD2. J gave up 7 bases and V 5 bases, and 7 bases lay outside the gene matches. This CDR3 is built from 15 residues. Germline V gene data show CDR1 as LNHDA and CDR2 as SQIVND (reference sequence). CDR3: CASSFGASGRNEQFF. As DNA, the CDR3 is TGTGCCAGTAGTTTTGGGGCTAGCGGGAGGAATGAGCAGTTCTTC.

V gene TRBV2 combines with J gene TRBJ2-7, with D unresolved. Trimming removed 3 bases at V and 0 bases at J, with 6 bases between. Per germline, CDR1 SNHLY and CDR2 FYNNEI. The CDR3 consists of 13 residues. The CDR3 sequence is CASSEAASYEQYF. The CDR3 nucleotides read TGTGCCAGCAGTGAGGCAGCCTCCTACGAGCAGTACTTC. Drawing the rest from reference TRBV2 and TRBJ2-7, the complete variable domain is EPEVTQTPSHQVTQMGQEVILRCVPISNHLYFYWYRQILGQKVEFLVSFYNNEISEKSEIFDDQFSVERPDGSNFTLKIRSTKLEDSAMYFCASSEAASYEQYFGPGTRLTVT.